This paragraph reports one T cell receptor beta chain. The TCRbeta library incorporated unique molecular identifiers. Using its own MiXCR run on the PCR reads, TCRdb lists one record per CDR3 protein. Of nearly 550,000 distinct CDR3 sequences listed, roughly 18% are singletons. This specimen belongs to a study of T-cell reconstitution after alpha-beta-depleted transplantation in children. The CDR3 has 15 residues. V was pared by 7 bases and J by 4 bases, with 20 bases between. CDR1 is SNHLY, CDR2 FYNNEI, per germline. Sample: PBMCs from the stem cell graft donor, taken from the stem cell graft. The sequence derives from a human donor who donated a stem cell graft to a child with acute lymphoblastic leukemia. This chain links TRBV2 with TRBJ2-7; perhaps TRBD2 as D (6 bases). CDR3 sequence: CASKISPGLEYEQYF. CDR3 nucleotides: TGTGCCAGCAAAATCAGCCCGGGACTCGAGTACGAGCAGTACTTC.